These T cell receptor beta chains were read from a single sample in a study. Via MiXCR, TCRdb re-called the 5' RACE reads, giving one row per CDR3 protein. The sample consists of about 40,000 distinct CDR3 sequences, approximately 17% of them appearing once. The material sequenced was naive CD4+ T cells sorted from a lymph node. The receptors derive from a female donor with breast cancer. CDR3s include the opening cysteine and the closing phenylalanine or tryptophan. D genes are given only for firm matches. Clone sizes are given selectively: once, few, many, or a class where the clone is expanded.

DNA	CDR3	size	D	V	J
TGCAGCGTTTGGGGCGGGACGGTTAGTTATACGCAGTATTTT	CSVWGGTVSYTQYF	many	NA	TRBV29-1	TRBJ2-3
TGTGCCAGCAGTCCCCACGGGGGCTATGAGCAGTTCTTC	CASSPHGGYEQFF	NA	NA	TRBV28	TRBJ2-1
TGTGCCAGCAGCTTAGCGACGGGGAGGGAGACCCAGTACTTC	CASSLATGRETQYF	NA	NA	TRBV7-2	TRBJ2-5
TGCGCCAGCAGCCTCGGGACGCAGGACTACAATGAGCAGTTCTTC	CASSLGTQDYNEQFF	NA	NA	TRBV4-1	TRBJ2-1
TGTGCCAGCAGTGAAGGGGGCTGGGAAGCTTTCTTT	CASSEGGWEAFF	NA	NA	TRBV6-1	TRBJ1-1
TGTGCCAGCAGACCCTTCTCTGGCCCCTACAGAAACATTCAGTACTTC	CASRPFSGPYRNIQYF	NA	NA	TRBV6-2/TRBV6-3	TRBJ2-4
TGCGGCGTTGACACAGGGGGGGACAATGAGCAGTTCTTC	CGVDTGGDNEQFF	once	NA	TRBV29-1	TRBJ2-1
TGCGCCAGCAGCGATACGGCGACTTCACCCCTCCACTTT	CASSDTATSPLHF	many	NA	TRBV5-1	TRBJ1-6
TGTGCCAGCAGCTTCTACAATTCTGAGCAGTTCTTC	CASSFYNSEQFF	few	NA	TRBV7-3	TRBJ2-1
TGCAGCGCCGGAAAAGAAGCGGGTTCCTACAATGAGCAGTGCTTC	CSAGKEAGSYNEQCF	NA	NA	TRBV29-1	TRBJ2-1
TGCGCCAGCAGCCAAGAACCCAGCTCCCTAAAGGGTGAAAAACTGTTTTTT	CASSQEPSSLKGEKLFF	few	NA	TRBV4-1	TRBJ1-4
TGTGCCAGCACCCGGGGCCACGGCCTCGGAAACATTCAGTACTTC	CASTRGHGLGNIQYF	many	NA	TRBV6-6	TRBJ2-4
TGTGCCAGCAGCGTAGGGCACTCGGACGAGCAGTACTTC	CASSVGHSDEQYF	many	NA	TRBV9	TRBJ2-7
TGTGCCAGCAGCGCAGGGGGCCGTAATCAGCCCCAGCATTTT	CASSAGGRNQPQHF	few	TRBD1	TRBV2	TRBJ1-5
TGTGCCAGCAGCTTTGGGGCGGGAGGGCGCACAGATACGCAGTATTTT	CASSFGAGGRTDTQYF	many	TRBD2	TRBV7-3	TRBJ2-3
TGTGCCAGCAGCGGGGACAGGGGCAAGCAGTACTTC	CASSGDRGKQYF	once	TRBD1	TRBV7-9	TRBJ2-7
TGTGCCAGCAGTTCTCAGTACAGCGAGTTCTTC	CASSSQYSEFF	few	NA	TRBV28	TRBJ2-1
TGTGCCAGCAGCAATCGACAGGGAACCTACGAGCAGTACTTC	CASSNRQGTYEQYF	NA	TRBD1	TRBV7-6	TRBJ2-7
TGTGCCAGCTCAACGGGGGGGACGGGCAAAAACATTCAGTACTTC	CASSTGGTGKNIQYF	NA	TRBD2	TRBV18	TRBJ2-4
TGTGCCAGCAGTTTGGGACTAGGGGCCGGGGAGCTGTTTTTT	CASSLGLGAGELFF	many	TRBD2	TRBV12-3/TRBV12-4	TRBJ2-2
TGCAGCGTTAGGACCCTTAGCGGCGGGGAGCTGTTTTTT	CSVRTLSGGELFF	many	NA	TRBV29-1	TRBJ2-2
TGTGCCTGGAGTCTGAGAGCGGAGAAGACCCAGTACTTC	CAWSLRAEKTQYF	few	NA	TRBV30	TRBJ2-5
TGCGCCAGCAGCCAAAAGGGCGGCGATTTAGAAAAACTGTTTTTT	CASSQKGGDLEKLFF	few	NA	TRBV4-1	TRBJ1-4
TGTGCCAGCCAGTTTGGTACTGGGGGTCAAAGGGAGCAGTACTTC	CASQFGTGGQREQYF	NA	NA	TRBV28	TRBJ2-7
TGCGCCAGCAGCCAAGAATATTCGGGCCAGTACGCAGATACGCAGTATTTT	CASSQEYSGQYADTQYF	NA	NA	TRBV4-1	TRBJ2-3
TGTGCCAGCAGCAATAAGGATAGCTTCAATGAGCAGTTCTTC	CASSNKDSFNEQFF	NA	NA	TRBV7-8	TRBJ2-1
TGCAGCCTCAGACAGGGGGTGAACACTGAAGCTTTCTTT	CSLRQGVNTEAFF	many	TRBD1	TRBV29-1	TRBJ1-1
TGCAGTGCTATAGATGAGGGCAGGGGGTGGAGTTCACCCCTCCACTTT	CSAIDEGRGWSSPLHF	once	TRBD1	TRBV20-1	TRBJ1-6
TGCAGTGCCCCGGGACCGGGGATTGCTGAAGCTTTCTTT	CSAPGPGIAEAFF	NA	NA	TRBV20-1	TRBJ1-1
TGTGCCAGCAGCTTATCAATATTGGGCGAGCAGTTCTTC	CASSLSILGEQFF	NA	NA	TRBV7-3	TRBJ2-1
TGTGCCAGCAGTGAACAGGGGGCGACTGAAGCTTTCTTT	CASSEQGATEAFF	many	TRBD1	TRBV6-1	TRBJ1-1
TGTGCCAGCAGTTACTTCGGACAGGGTATGAGAGATACGCAGTATTTT	CASSYFGQGMRDTQYF	many	TRBD1	TRBV6-2/TRBV6-3	TRBJ2-3
TGTGCCAGCAGCTTCTTACCTTGGCGCAGAGTAGGGTCCGGGGCCAACGTCCTGACTTTC	CASSFLPWRRVGSGANVLTF	NA	NA	TRBV7-9	TRBJ2-6
TGCAGTGCTCCTACCCCGTCTGGGGTCTGGGGCGAGCAGTACTTC	CSAPTPSGVWGEQYF	NA	NA	TRBV20-1	TRBJ2-7
TGCACCAGCAGCTTCGGGACTAGTAGCAATGAGCAGTTCTTC	CTSSFGTSSNEQFF	NA	TRBD2	TRBV5-1	TRBJ2-1
TGCAGTGGTACGGGACAGTCCTACGAGCCGTACTTC	CSGTGQSYEPYF	few	TRBD1	TRBV20-1	TRBJ2-7
TGTGCCAGCAGCTTAGATTCGACAGGGACCAAATACGAGCAGTACTTC	CASSLDSTGTKYEQYF	many	TRBD1	TRBV11-2	TRBJ2-7
TGCGCCAGCCGTCGGGAGAACACCGGGGAGCTGTTTTTT	CASRRENTGELFF	many	NA	TRBV5-1	TRBJ2-2
TGTGCCAGCAGCCCGGGACAGCTTAGCAATCAGCCCCAGCATTTT	CASSPGQLSNQPQHF	NA	TRBD1	TRBV7-2	TRBJ1-5
TGTGCCAGCAGTTTGAGAAACGAGCAGTACTTC	CASSLRNEQYF	many	NA	TRBV28	TRBJ2-7
TGTGCCAGCAGCCCCTATTGGGGGATCAACGAGCAGTACTTC	CASSPYWGINEQYF	few	NA	TRBV7-2	TRBJ2-7
TGTGCCAGCACCTTCCGGGACAGGGTTGGCTACACCTTC	CASTFRDRVGYTF	NA	TRBD1	TRBV28	TRBJ1-2
TGCGCCAGCAGCTTGGGCGGGAGAGGTTACAATGAGCAGTTCTTC	CASSLGGRGYNEQFF	many	TRBD2	TRBV5-1	TRBJ2-1
TGCAGCGTACCCTCGGGCGGGAGGGCCTACAATGAGCAGTTCTTC	CSVPSGGRAYNEQFF	few	TRBD2	TRBV29-1	TRBJ2-1
TGTGCCAGCAGCTCCTCCAATAATGAGCAGTTCTTC	CASSSSNNEQFF	few	NA	TRBV6-5	TRBJ2-1
TGTGCCAGCAGCTTACAACTAGGGGAGACCCAGTACTTC	CASSLQLGETQYF	few	NA	TRBV7-9	TRBJ2-5
TGTGCCAGCAGCCTCCGGGACAGACACACCGGGGAGCTGTTTTTT	CASSLRDRHTGELFF	few	TRBD1	TRBV11-2	TRBJ2-2